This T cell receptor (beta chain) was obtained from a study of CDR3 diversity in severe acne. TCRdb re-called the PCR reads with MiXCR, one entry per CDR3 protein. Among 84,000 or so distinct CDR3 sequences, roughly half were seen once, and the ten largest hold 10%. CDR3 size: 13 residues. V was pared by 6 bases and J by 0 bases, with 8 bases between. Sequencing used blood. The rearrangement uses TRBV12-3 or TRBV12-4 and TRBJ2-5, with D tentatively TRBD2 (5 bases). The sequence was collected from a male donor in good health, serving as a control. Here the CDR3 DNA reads TGTGCCAGCAGGGACGGGAACCAAGAGACCCAGTACTTC. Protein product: CASRDGNQETQYF.